The sequence of this T cell receptor (beta chain) was determined in a study of T-cell reconstitution after alpha-beta-depleted transplantation in children. Study results and caveats: Several patients had high TCRbeta diversity at day 60; it came from surviving recipient T cells and thymic progenitors. About two months after transplant, alpha-beta T cells reportedly came from several hundred expanded graft clones. Newly generated T cells supplied most T-cell counts and diversity one year post-transplant.

Trimming shortened V by 1 base and J by 6 bases, and 10 bases separated the two germline ends. CDR3 length: 14 residues. The germline gives CDR1 SEHNR, CDR2 FQNEAQ (reference sequence). This clonotype was detected once. Antigen: not known. Construction of the TCRbeta library involved unique molecular identifiers. A single record per CDR3 protein comes from TCRdb applying MiXCR to the PCR reads. The repertoire holds hundreds of thousands of distinct CDR3 sequences, with roughly 14% as singletons. The material sequenced was PBMCs, taken before TCRalphabeta/CD19-depleted stem cell transplant. The receptor was derived from a girl aged 2 to 9 with congenital amegakaryocytic thrombocytopenia, due to receive a stem cell transplant. The V and J genes are TRBV7-9 and TRBJ2-4, with D perhaps matching TRBD1 or TRBD2 (5 bases each). The CDR3 reads CASSLGGEGNIQYF. CDR3 nucleotides: TGTGCCAGCAGCTTAGGGGGCGAGGGAAACATTCAGTACTTC.